The 16 T cell receptor beta chains below come from one sample, sequenced in a study of cytomegalovirus exposure and HLA in healthy donors. Amplification used 60 Vbeta primers and 13 Jbeta primers. Using immunoSEQ multiplex PCR, the repertoire was profiled, and TCRdb retains in-frame clones only, with some absent. This repertoire shows 75,000 to 100,000 clones, roughly 79% found once; its top ten account for 0.55% to 0.65%. Sequencing was carried out using PBMCs. The receptors were sampled from a man aged 25-45 years in good health and CMV-seronegative.

The chain is built from TRBV9 and TRBJ2-5; D is possibly TRBD2 (5 bases). Trimming took 4 bases from V and 4 from J, leaving 14 bases between them. CDR1 and CDR2 (germline): SGDLS, YYNGEE. The CDR3 length is 14 residues. The CDR3 DNA reads TGTGCCAGCAGCCGAGAAGCCGGGATAGAGACCCAGTACTTC. It encodes CASSREAGIETQYF.

The chain carries TRBV29-1 and TRBJ2-7; maybe TRBD1 (6 bases). Trimming removed 4 bases at V and 1 base at J, with 14 bases between. Germline V lookup: CDR1 SQVTM, CDR2 ANQGSEA. The CDR3 runs to 14 residues. The CDR3 protein is CSVVAQGVSYEQYF. CDR3 nucleotide sequence: TGCAGCGTTGTAGCACAGGGAGTTTCCTACGAGCAGTACTTC.

The chain uses TRBV7-2 and TRBJ2-7; a possible D gene is TRBD1 (5 bases). This CDR3 region has 14 residues. V was shortened by 5 bases and J by 7 bases, with 18 bases between the two germline ends. CDR1 is SGHTA and CDR2 is FQGNSA in the germline V gene. The CDR3 bases are TGTGCCAGCAGCCTTGGGCCCAGGGCGCTAGAGCAGTACGTC. It specifies CASSLGPRALEQYV.

The chain carries TRBV19 and TRBJ2-1; 7 bases map to TRBD2. The CDR3 loop spans 14 amino acids. Germline assignment: CDR1 LNHDA and CDR2 SQIVND (reference sequence). Germline trimming cut 6 bases from V and 4 bases from J; bases unmatched to any gene: 6. The CDR3 DNA reads TGTGCCAGTAGGTCTAGCGGAATTTACAATGAGCAGTTCTTC. Its protein product is CASRSSGIYNEQFF.

The V gene is TRBV5-4, the J gene TRBJ2-7; maybe TRBD2 (7 bases). The germline V and J ends were trimmed by 2 bases and 2 bases, with 14 bases remaining between them. The CDR3 totals 15 residues. Looked up from germline, CDR1 is SGHNT and CDR2 is YYREEE (reference sequence). CDR3 sequence (DNA): TGTGCCAGCAGCTTTTTCGCGGGGGCAACCTACGAGCAGTACTTC. Amino acids: CASSFFAGATYEQYF.

Details on this clone: The germline gene is not matched at one end of the junction; a read error may be the cause. V and J are TRBV5-1 and TRBJ2-3; no definite D call. This CDR3 spans 14 amino acids. Germline values: CDR1 SGHRS, CDR2 YFSETQ. CDR3 coding DNA: TGCGCCAGCAGCTTGGTGACTGGCACAAATACGCAGTATTTT. Protein: CASSLVTGTNTQYF.

The chain is built from TRBV2 and TRBJ1-5, with D unclear. The CDR3 runs to 15 residues. Between the trimmed V and J ends, which lost 5 bases and 2 bases, there was a span of 13 bases. Germline assignment: CDR1 SNHLY and CDR2 FYNNEI. CDR3 DNA sequence: TGTGCCAGCAGTACCGGGAGAAGTGGCAATCAGCCCCAGCATTTT. This translates into CASSTGRSGNQPQHF.

This clone was found once. The chain is built from TRBV5-5 and TRBJ2-5; a weak D match, TRBD2 (7 bases). V was cut by 1 base and J by 5 bases, with 18 bases left in between. CDR1 and CDR2 from the germline V gene are SGHKS and YYEKEE (reference sequence). CDR3 length: 16 amino acids. This CDR3 is CASSLWRVGGPETQYF. The CDR3, as DNA: TGTGCCAGCAGCTTGTGGAGGGTGGGGGGGCCGGAGACCCAGTACTTC.

V usage is TRBV7-9 and J usage is TRBJ1-1, with a weak D call TRBD1 (5 bases). Trimming pared 5 bases from V and 1 base from J, leaving 14 bases between. The CDR3 extends over 15 amino acids. CDR1 and CDR2 from the germline V gene are SEHNR and FQNEAQ (reference sequence). The DNA for the CDR3 is TGTGCCAGCAGCCCTGCGGGGGGTGCGAACACTGAAGCTTTCTTT. Protein sequence: CASSPAGGANTEAFF.

The chain is built from TRBV29-1 and TRBJ2-7, with TRBD2 matching 8 bases. Trimming took 4 bases from V and 3 from J; bases not matched to a gene: 8. CDR1 and CDR2 from the germline V gene are SQVTM and ANQGSEA. The CDR3 sequence is 14 residues long. This chain's CDR3 is CSVVRGGWGYEQYF. For the CDR3, the DNA is TGCAGCGTTGTACGGGGGGGCTGGGGCTACGAGCAGTACTTC.

V and J are TRBV18 and TRBJ2-3, with 9 bases fitting TRBD2. In germline, CDR1 is KGHSH, CDR2 LQKENI. The junction had 3 bases not matched to a gene; V was cut back by 4 bases and J by 1 base. The CDR3 is 15 residues long. Here the CDR3 DNA reads TGTGCCAGCTCACAATCTAGCGGGGGCACAGATACGCAGTATTTT. Residues: CASSQSSGGTDTQYF.

The chain has TRBV9 and TRBJ2-1; D not certain. V was cut by 0 bases and J by 6 bases, with 13 bases left in between. This CDR3 contains 15 residues. Germline values: CDR1 SGDLS, CDR2 YYNGEE. CDR3: CASSVEPTVGNEQFF. Here the CDR3 DNA reads TGTGCCAGCAGCGTAGAACCCACCGTCGGCAATGAGCAGTTCTTC.

The genes are TRBV5-1 and TRBJ2-3, with 9 bases aligning to TRBD2. The V gene end was trimmed by 2 bases and the J gene end by 4 bases; junction bases not matched to a gene: 5. This CDR3 is built from 15 residues. From germline, CDR1 is SGHRS and CDR2 YFSETQ. CDR3 nucleotides: TGCGCCAGCAGCTTTTCGGGCGGGGGGGCAGATACGCAGTATTTT. It translates to CASSFSGGGADTQYF.

V is TRBV12-5 and J is TRBJ2-1; 7 nucleotides line up with TRBD1. The CDR3 covers 15 residues. Germline loops: CDR1 LGHNT, CDR2 FRNRAP. V lost 3 bases to trimming and J lost 4 bases; unmatched junction nucleotides: 6. The DNA of the CDR3 is TGTGCTAGTGGTTTAGGACAGGATTTTTACAATGAGCAGTTCTTC. Residues: CASGLGQDFYNEQFF.

The rearrangement uses TRBV29-1 and TRBJ1-2, with no clear D. Germline CDR1 reads SQVTM; CDR2 reads ANQGSEA. V was trimmed by 1 base and J by 1 base, leaving 16 bases between them. This CDR3 has 16 residues. The CDR3 here is CSVEGQAGRDNYGYTF. The CDR3 DNA is TGCAGCGTTGAAGGCCAGGCGGGCCGCGATAACTATGGCTACACCTTC. Using reference TRBV29-1 and TRBJ1-2 for the parts outside the CDR3, the full variable domain is SAVISQKPSRDICQRGTSLTIQCQVDSQVTMMFWYRQQPGQSLTLIATANQGSEATYESGFVIDKFPISRPNLTFSTLTVSNMSPEDSSIYLCSVEGQAGRDNYGYTFGSGTRLTVV.

The genes are TRBV6-1 and TRBJ1-5; 8 nucleotides align to TRBD1. Germline V lookup: CDR1 MNHNS, CDR2 SASEGT. The CDR3 length is 15 residues. Trimming removed 5 bases from V and 5 bases from J; junction bases left unmatched: 8. The CDR3 nucleotides are TGTGCCAGCAGTACCCAGACAGGGGCGGATCAGCCCCAGCATTTT. This encodes CASSTQTGADQPQHF.